Detailed here is one TCR beta chain. What antigen it recognizes has not been identified. Base quality data are lacking; no much larger clone is found one base away. The collaborating institutions used their own protocols to collect whole blood in K2EDTA tubes. For TCRbeta analysis, collaborators shipped samples as frozen whole blood, isolated PBMCs, or DNA extracted from either of those sample types. These data come from a study of blood T cell repertoires in COVID-19 (dated by TCRdb to the early 2020s). For the wider study: The collaborator samples originated in the United States, Italy and Spain and spanned the acute and convalescent phases of COVID-19. Sample metadata almost always included a de-identified subject ID, COVID-19 status, age in years and sex. The repertoires were made available in a free public database intended to serve as a resource for research on the immune response to SARS-CoV-2. Samples came from the ongoing ImmuneRACE study (first 160 participants) plus 1,254 subjects from 6 global collaborators. Where available, HLA class I and class II types were taken from metadata supplied by the sample provider and were not determined by assay-based typing. The dataset comprised deeply sampled blood TCRbeta repertoires from subjects exposed to, actively infected with, or recovered from COVID-19. The prospective study material was composed of cDNA or gDNA derived from T cells, B-cell-depleted T cells, or PBMCs.

CDR1 and CDR2 are read off the germline V gene (reference sequence) as GTSNPN and SVGIG. From the cysteine up to the phenylalanine, the CDR3 has a length of 14 residues. The only DNA kept is the CDR3, 42 bases in frame from the first base. Deletion took 2 bases off V and 4 bases off J, with a span of 12 bases between the germline ends. TCRbeta CDR3 regions were amplified from genomic DNA using the immunoSEQ Assay, a bias-controlled multiplex PCR. The original methods were these. The number of nucleated cells in each sample was estimated by amplification of reference gene primers within the assay. Sequence reads were collapsed and filtered to measure the absolute abundance of every unique TCRbeta CDR3 rearrangement. For each sample, productive Simpson clonality was calculated as the square root of Simpson's diversity index over productive rearrangements. In its TCRdb copy, this immuneACCESS table keeps in-frame sequences only and misses some clones. Where compared with another copy, unresolved V genes explain less than half of these, and the others have no known cause. V, J and clone size derive from that table, while D and trimming were established from the DNA sequence. Within this sample are some 120,000 clones, with around 85% of them counted one time only. In total, the top ten clones hold about 16% of the sample.

Study-level results and caveats: Clinical and demographic metadata were provided uncurated, with the amount varying by source and participant.

Here the chain combines TRBV30 and TRBJ1-3; no D segment can be confidently identified. This sequence originates from a woman aged 45-65 years with acute or convalescent COVID-19. Sample: peripheral blood. The CDR3 protein: CAWSPTDHGNTIYF. The DNA sequence reads TGTGCCTGGAGTCCTACCGATCACGGAAACACCATATATTTT.